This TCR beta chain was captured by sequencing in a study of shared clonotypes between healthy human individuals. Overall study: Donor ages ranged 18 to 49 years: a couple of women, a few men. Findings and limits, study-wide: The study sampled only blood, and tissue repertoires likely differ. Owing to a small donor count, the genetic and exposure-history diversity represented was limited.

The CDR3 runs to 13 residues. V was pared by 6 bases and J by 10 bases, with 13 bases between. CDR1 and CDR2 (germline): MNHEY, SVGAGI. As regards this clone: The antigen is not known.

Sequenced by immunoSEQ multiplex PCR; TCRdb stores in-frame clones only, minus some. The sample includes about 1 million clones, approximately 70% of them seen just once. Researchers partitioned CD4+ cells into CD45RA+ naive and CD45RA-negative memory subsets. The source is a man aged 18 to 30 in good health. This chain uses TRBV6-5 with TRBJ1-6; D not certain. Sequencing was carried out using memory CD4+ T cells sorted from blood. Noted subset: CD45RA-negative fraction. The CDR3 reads CASSSFKDSPLHF. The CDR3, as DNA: TGTGCCAGCAGCTCTTTCAAGGACTCACCCCTCCACTTT.